This is a list of T cell receptor beta chains from one sample in a study of Graves' ophthalmopathy and Graves' hyperthyroidism. Using its own MiXCR run on the multiplex PCR reads, TCRdb lists one record per CDR3 protein. Here the sample spans around 1.1 million distinct CDR3 sequences, about two fifths being singletons. Sequencing was done on a sample of peripheral blood or thyroid tissue (not recorded which). The receptors shown here come from an adult man with Graves' hyperthyroidism. Both conserved end residues are part of each CDR3. Each record gives: clone size, D gene, J gene, V gene, CDR3 protein, CDR3 DNA. The D gene is left open where the match is weak. The listing skips clone size in some rows; elsewhere it reads once, few, many or a size class.

>many|NA|TRBJ1-4|TRBV7-9
CASRFASGAGPSEKLFF
TGTGCCAGCAGATTTGCAAGTGGTGCAGGGCCTAGTGAAAAACTGTTTTTT
>many|NA|TRBJ1-3|TRBV5-1
CASSLGEADSGNTIYF
TGCGCCAGCAGCTTGGGGGAGGCCGACTCTGGAAACACCATATATTTT
>many|NA|TRBJ1-2|TRBV5-8
CASSWEGGGYTF
TGTGCCAGCAGCTGGGAGGGCGGTGGCTACACCTTC
>NA|NA|TRBJ2-7|TRBV9
CASSRHTAGKAEQYF
TGTGCCAGCAGCCGCCACACAGCAGGGAAGGCCGAGCAGTACTTC
>NA|NA|TRBJ2-2|TRBV29-1
CSALGPANTGELFF
TGCAGTGCCCTGGGTCCTGCGAACACCGGGGAGCTGTTTTTT
>NA|NA|TRBJ1-2|TRBV20-1
CSARDATDYGYTF
TGCAGTGCTAGAGATGCTACAGACTATGGCTACACCTTC
>NA|NA|TRBJ1-3|TRBV10-3
CAISAGGPRGNTIYF
TGTGCCATCAGTGCCGGGGGGCCGAGAGGAAACACCATATATTTT
>few|TRBD1|TRBJ1-2|TRBV6-6
CASSYSTGGIEGYTF
TGTGCCAGCAGTTACAGCACAGGGGGCATAGAGGGCTACACCTTC
>many|TRBD2|TRBJ2-7|TRBV7-9
CASRREGEQYF
TGTGCCAGCAGAAGGGAGGGCGAGCAGTACTTC
>few|TRBD2|TRBJ2-7|TRBV28
CASSFLAGSVGEQYF
TGTGCCAGCAGTTTCCTAGCGGGATCCGTTGGGGAGCAGTACTTC
>few|NA|TRBJ2-7|TRBV12-3/TRBV12-4
CASSSSWGRTSYEQYF
TGTGCCAGCAGTTCTTCCTGGGGCAGAACCTCCTACGAGCAGTACTTC
>NA|NA|TRBJ2-5|TRBV29-1
CSVKKGSQETQYF
TGCAGCGTGAAAAAGGGGAGTCAAGAGACCCAGTACTTC
>NA|NA|TRBJ1-1|TRBV12-3/TRBV12-4
CASMLRSIGNTEAFF
TGTGCCAGCATGCTTCGGAGCATCGGGAACACTGAAGCTTTCTTT
>NA|NA|TRBJ2-7|TRBV24-1
CSVLGRTDYEQYF
TGCAGTGTCCTCGGACGGACTGATTACGAGCAGTACTTC
>many|NA|TRBJ2-7|TRBV5-1
CASLDRQARYEQYF
TGCGCCAGCCTAGACCGACAGGCCCGTTACGAGCAGTACTTC
>many|NA|TRBJ1-2|TRBV19
CASSTLRRVGPLYGYTF
TGTGCCAGTAGTACCCTCCGGAGAGTCGGGCCCCTCTATGGCTACACCTTC
>many|NA|TRBJ2-7|TRBV10-2
CASSTIVDEQYF
TGCGCCAGCAGTACTATAGTCGACGAGCAGTACTTC